This TCR beta chain was sequenced in a study of chemoradiotherapy in HPV16-positive cancers (dated by TCRdb to the early 2020s). In the study overall: Candidate HPV-specific T-cell clones and common TCR motifs were defined through functional T-cell assays on cells from a couple of HPV16-positive patients. Whether T-cell immunity against the HPV oncoproteins E6 and E7 changes during chemoradiotherapy and whether survival is affected by this immunity were examined in the study. Next, the candidate HPV-specific TCRs and motifs were followed in TCR repertoires from about 90 patients with HPV-related cancers.

Repertoires were sampled repeatedly over the course of chemoradiotherapy so that clonal expansion in the tumor microenvironment could be followed. The receptor library was made with the immunoSEQ multiplex PCR assay. The source is immuneACCESS, and TCRdb retained only in-frame sequences with V and J called. Part of the clones is not carried over; for the studies checked, unresolved V genes explain less than half of this, and the remainder is unexplained. In all, the sample holds 45,000 to 60,000 clones, and around 90% of those were seen once. The ten largest clones take up about 3.5% of the sample. Taken from the germline V gene, the CDR1 and CDR2 loops are LGHNA and YNFKEQ. For this chain, trimming is 0 bases at the V end and 3 bases at the J end, and the number of junction bases without a gene match is 3. CDR3 length: 16 amino acids, cysteine to phenylalanine. Only the CDR3 region is kept as DNA, spanning 48 bases read in frame from base 1.

This clone showed up just once. Its antigen is still unknown. The input lacks base qualities; no much larger clone sits a single base away. Overall study results and their limits: Expansion of candidate HPV-specific clones and E7-related TCR motifs was observed in the tumor microenvironment during treatment, whereas no such expansion was observed for non-HPV-specific T cells. The functional definition of HPV-specific T cells was derived from only a couple of HPV16-positive patients, and the survival association was reported for HPV16-positive patients. Among HPV16-positive patients, expansion of HPV-responsive T cells during chemoradiotherapy was associated with better recurrence-free survival.

The chain was built from TRBV4-2 and TRBJ2-2; the central 8 bases match TRBD2. The material was blood, obtained from a patient who underwent chemoradiotherapy. This receptor was obtained from a human donor with HPV-associated anogenital cancer. The CDR3 amino acid sequence is: CASSQESGGHTGELFF. The DNA sequence reads TGTGCCAGCAGCCAAGAAAGCGGGGGACACACCGGGGAGCTGTTTTTT.